Shown below are 23 T cell receptor beta chains from a single sample sequenced in a study of T cell responses to AZD1222 COVID-19 vaccine. Produced via immunoSEQ multiplex PCR; TCRdb's table is partial and in-frame only. The sample shows more than 80,000 clones, more than 80% of them seen only once. Sequences were derived from peripheral blood, sampled 28 days after the second AZD1222 dose. The receptors derive from an adult who received the AZD1222 COVID-19 vaccine.

The chain links TRBV6-5 to TRBJ1-1; D may be TRBD1 (5 bases). Germline-derived CDR1 and CDR2 are MNHEY and SVGAGI. The CDR3 loop spans 14 amino acids. The ends were cut back, 0 bases at V and 3 bases at J, with 8 bases in the middle. CDR3 amino acids: CASSYSGGDTEAFF. In DNA, the CDR3 is TGTGCCAGCAGTTACTCTGGGGGTGACACTGAAGCTTTCTTT.

The J gene is TRBJ1-3, the V gene TRBV3-1 (or the pseudogene TRBV3-2); maybe TRBD1 (5 bases). This CDR3 has 15 residues. CDR1 and CDR2 (germline): LGHDT, YNNKEL (reference sequence). V was cut by 1 base and J by 3 bases, with 10 bases left in between. This CDR3 reads CASSQVQGGGNTIYF. The DNA for the CDR3 is TGTGCCAGCAGCCAAGTCCAGGGAGGTGGAAACACCATATATTTT.

The V call is TRBV11-2, the J call TRBJ1-3, with D hard to call. CDR3 length: 15 amino acids. Germline V gene sequence: CDR1 SGHAT, CDR2 FQNNGV. Trimming shortened V by 5 bases and J by 0 bases, and 11 bases separated the two germline ends. CDR3 DNA: TGTGCCAGCAGCCCTCGCAAGAGCTCTGGAAACACCATATATTTT. Translation gives CASSPRKSSGNTIYF.

The rearrangement links TRBV6-5 to TRBJ1-2; 8 bases are shared with TRBD1. With 5 bases clipped from V and 4 bases from J, the junction kept 6 bases outside the gene matches. The CDR3 is 14 amino acids. Germline-derived CDR1 and CDR2 are MNHEY and SVGAGI. CDR3 nucleotides: TGTGCCAGCAGTCCGACAGGGGACGGCTATGGCTACACCTTC. Amino acids: CASSPTGDGYGYTF.

This rearrangement joins TRBV7-8 to TRBJ1-2, with 8 positions matching TRBD1. V was pared by 5 bases and J by 4 bases, with 6 bases of the junction left unmatched. The CDR3 loop spans 14 amino acids. The V gene's germline CDR1 is SGHVS and CDR2 FQNEAQ. CDR3 in DNA: TGTGCCAGCAGCCCTAGGACAGGGAGCTATGGCTACACCTTC. Protein product: CASSPRTGSYGYTF.

V gene TRBV11-2 combines with J gene TRBJ1-3; no reliable D call. The V end was cut by 5 bases, the J end by 0 bases, with 14 bases between. Germline lookup yields CDR1 SGHAT and CDR2 FQNNGV. The CDR3 covers 16 residues. The CDR3 sequence is CASSPFGRSSGNTIYF. The CDR3 coding sequence is TGTGCCAGCAGCCCCTTTGGCAGATCCTCTGGAAACACCATATATTTT.

The chain links TRBV9 to TRBJ2-1, with a weak D call TRBD1 (5 bases). Trimming took off 0 bases at V and 7 bases at J, with 11 bases between the two ends. The germline V gene encodes CDR1 SGDLS and CDR2 YYNGEE. This CDR3 region has 14 residues. CDR3 amino acids: CASSVEVSGNEQFF. The CDR3 DNA reads TGTGCCAGCAGCGTAGAGGTCTCAGGGAATGAGCAGTTCTTC.

The J gene is TRBJ2-7, the V gene TRBV25-1; 10 bases agree with TRBD1. CDR1 and CDR2 from the germline V gene are MGHDK and SYGVNS. The CDR3 runs to 15 residues. J lost 2 bases, V lost 4 bases, and 5 bases had no gene match. CDR3 sequence: CASSASGTGAYEQYF. The DNA for the CDR3 is TGTGCCAGCAGTGCTTCCGGGACAGGGGCCTACGAGCAGTACTTC.

The table lists this clone with a few counts. The chain carries TRBV6-4 and TRBJ2-5, with 10 positions matching TRBD2. This CDR3 region has 15 residues. CDR1 and CDR2 from the germline V gene are MRHNA and SNTAGT. Trimming removed 2 bases from V and 5 bases from J; junction bases left unmatched: 5. The CDR3 sequence is CASSDPSGSLETQYF. The CDR3 DNA is TGTGCCAGCAGTGACCCTAGCGGGAGTTTGGAGACCCAGTACTTC.

V gene TRBV15 combines with J gene TRBJ1-1; a possible D gene is TRBD1 (5 bases). The germline V gene has CDR1 LNHNV and CDR2 YYDKDF (reference sequence). V gave up 9 bases and J gave up 5 bases, with 13 bases separating them. The CDR3 covers 12 residues. CDR3 coding DNA: TGTGCCACTTCTGGAGGGGAAACTGAAGCTTTCTTT. It codes for CATSGGETEAFF. Full variable domain (remainder filled in from reference TRBV15 and TRBJ1-1): DAMVIQNPRYQVTQFGKPVTLSCSQTLNHNVMYWYQQKSSQAPKLLFHYYDKDFNNEADTPDNFQSRRPNTSFCFLDIRSPGLGDTAMYLCATSGGETEAFFGQGTRLTVV.

J is TRBJ2-3 and V is TRBV2, with D perhaps matching TRBD2 (5 bases). In germline, CDR1 is SNHLY, CDR2 FYNNEI. Trimming left V 2 bases short and J 5 bases short, with 26 bases between. The CDR3 totals 19 residues. The CDR3 sequence: CASSERVIRRLGVGDTQYF. CDR3 nucleotides: TGTGCCAGCAGTGAAAGGGTCATTCGGCGCCTGGGAGTGGGAGATACGCAGTATTTT.

V is TRBV19 and J is TRBJ1-3, with 7 nucleotides matching TRBD1. Germline CDR1 is LNHDA and CDR2 is SQIVND (reference sequence). J lost 0 bases, V lost 7 bases, and 6 bases had no gene match. This CDR3 contains 15 residues. Here the CDR3 DNA reads TGTGCCAGTACCTCGGGACAGTCCTCTGGAAACACCATATATTTT. It codes for CASTSGQSSGNTIYF. Full variable domain (rest looked up from reference TRBV19 and TRBJ1-3): DGGITQSPKYLFRKEGQNVTLSCEQNLNHDAMYWYRQDPGQGLRLIYYSQIVNDFQKGDIAEGYSVSREKKESFPLTVTSAQKNPTAFYLCASTSGQSSGNTIYFGEGSWLTVV.

The chain joins TRBV2 to TRBJ2-2, with 9 positions matching TRBD2. The CDR3 has 16 amino acids. From germline, CDR1 is SNHLY and CDR2 FYNNEI. With 2 bases clipped from V and 7 bases from J, the junction kept 8 bases outside the gene matches. CDR3 amino acids: CASSERLAGTGGELFF. The CDR3 region has the DNA TGTGCCAGCAGTGAAAGGCTAGCGGGGACGGGCGGGGAGCTGTTTTTT. The full variable domain, completed using reference TRBV2 and TRBJ2-2, is EPEVTQTPSHQVTQMGQEVILRCVPISNHLYFYWYRQILGQKVEFLVSFYNNEISEKSEIFDDQFSVERPDGSNFTLKIRSTKLEDSAMYFCASSERLAGTGGELFFGEGSRLTVL.

This chain uses TRBV24-1 with TRBJ2-3; 12 bases agree with TRBD2. J was trimmed by 4 bases and V by 4 bases; bases with no gene match: 5. Germline V gene data show CDR1 as KGHDR and CDR2 as SFDVKD. The CDR3 length is 16 residues. This chain's CDR3 is CATSDPTSGRADTQYF. Here the CDR3 DNA reads TGTGCCACCAGTGACCCGACTAGCGGGAGAGCAGATACGCAGTATTTT.

The J gene is TRBJ2-1, the V gene TRBV7-9, with 9 bases lining up with TRBD2. Looked up from germline, CDR1 is SEHNR and CDR2 is FQNEAQ (reference sequence). V was pared by 2 bases and J by 6 bases, with 5 bases of the junction left unmatched. The CDR3 totals 15 residues. CDR3 nucleotide sequence: TGTGCCAGCAGCTTATGGCGGGAGGGCCTCAATGAGCAGTTCTTC. Translation: CASSLWREGLNEQFF.

The V and J genes are TRBV6-5 and TRBJ2-3; tentatively, D is TRBD1 or TRBD2 (7 bases each). The CDR3 consists of 14 residues. Germline values: CDR1 MNHEY, CDR2 SVGAGI. Trimming removed 11 bases at V and 3 bases at J, with 18 bases between. The CDR3 nucleotides are TGTGCCGGGAGGGACAGATTAAATACAGATACGCAGTATTTT. It specifies CAGRDRLNTDTQYF.

The chain carries TRBV2 and TRBJ1-5; D unclear. Trimming took off 5 bases at V and 5 bases at J, with 10 bases between the two ends. This CDR3 comprises 13 residues. CDR1 is SNHLY, CDR2 FYNNEI, per germline. The CDR3 protein is CASSNGMDQPQHF. The DNA for the CDR3 is TGTGCCAGCAGTAACGGGATGGATCAGCCCCAGCATTTT.

This chain links TRBV19 with TRBJ1-2, with D possibly being TRBD1 (5 bases). V was trimmed by 3 bases and J by 7 bases, leaving 15 bases between them. The CDR3 consists of 14 residues. Germline V gene lookup returns CDR1 LNHDA and CDR2 SQIVND (reference sequence). The CDR3 loop is CASSIVSGRAGYTF. The CDR3, as DNA: TGTGCCAGTAGTATTGTATCAGGGCGCGCTGGCTACACCTTC.

The rearrangement joins TRBV7-2 to TRBJ2-3; 7 nucleotides agree with TRBD2. The CDR3 totals 17 residues. Trimming cost V 5 bases and J 2 bases; bases outside gene matches: 13. In germline, CDR1 is SGHTA, CDR2 FQGNSA. The CDR3 region has the DNA TGTGCCAGCAGCCGGCGTGGGGCGGGGGTAACCACAGATACGCAGTATTTT. Protein sequence: CASSRRGAGVTTDTQYF.

This chain links TRBV6-1 with TRBJ2-1; D remains unclear. The CDR3 runs to 13 residues. Looked up from germline, CDR1 is MNHNS and CDR2 is SASEGT. With 2 bases removed from V and 13 bases from J, the gap between germline ends came to 15 bases. The CDR3: CASSESQDLLQFF. CDR3 nucleotides: TGTGCCAGCAGTGAATCCCAGGATTTATTACAGTTCTTC.

The V and J genes are TRBV5-1 and TRBJ1-6; D uncertain. The germline CDR1 and CDR2 sequences are SGHRS and YFSETQ. The CDR3 covers 14 residues. V shed 6 bases and J shed 7 bases, with 14 bases lying between them. The CDR3 coding sequence is TGCGCCAGCAAGTGGAACGACGGAAATTCACCCCTCCACTTT. It codes for CASKWNDGNSPLHF.

V is TRBV3-1 (or the pseudogene TRBV3-2) and J is TRBJ1-1; 9 bases match TRBD1. V trimming: 0 bases; J trimming: 0 bases; junction bases outside the gene matches: 11. Germline V gene sequence: CDR1 LGHDT, CDR2 YNNKEL (reference sequence). The CDR3 is 19 residues long. The CDR3 here is CASSQERPGQGLMNTEAFF. CDR3 nucleotides: TGTGCCAGCAGCCAAGAAAGGCCTGGACAGGGGCTGATGAACACTGAAGCTTTCTTT.

The rearrangement links TRBV6-6 to TRBJ1-2; 9 bases match TRBD1. From germline, CDR1 is MNHNY and CDR2 SVGAGI (reference sequence). The V segment lost 3 bases and the J segment 10 bases; nucleotides outside the gene matches: 9. CDR3 length: 14 residues. The CDR3 DNA is TGTGCCAGCAGTTATTGGGGACAGGGTAACGCCTACACCTTC. Translated: CASSYWGQGNAYTF.